The table lists the clone carrying this T cell receptor beta chain with a few counts. Germline V gene sequence: CDR1 ENHRY, CDR2 SYGVKD. The V and J ends lost 8 bases and 4 bases respectively, with 18 bases between them. The CDR3 is 15 residues long. This entry comes from a study of OX40 agonist ivuxolimab in advanced cancers. Researchers took blood at baseline, on cycle 4 day 1, and on cycle 7 day 1. Using immunoSEQ multiplex PCR, the repertoire was profiled, and TCRdb retains in-frame clones only, with some absent. The sample has under 70,000 clones, 86% seen once. Material: CD4+ or CD8+ T cells sorted from blood, obtained in a trial of the OX40 agonist ivuxolimab. The chain carries TRBV10-3 and TRBJ1-3; weak D call: TRBD1 (5 bases). The source of this sequence is an adult with an advanced solid tumor such as melanoma, head and neck, liver or kidney cancer. The CDR3 reads CAIRRGREPGNTIYF. The DNA of the CDR3 is TGTGCCATCCGCAGAGGCAGGGAGCCAGGAAACACCATATATTTT.